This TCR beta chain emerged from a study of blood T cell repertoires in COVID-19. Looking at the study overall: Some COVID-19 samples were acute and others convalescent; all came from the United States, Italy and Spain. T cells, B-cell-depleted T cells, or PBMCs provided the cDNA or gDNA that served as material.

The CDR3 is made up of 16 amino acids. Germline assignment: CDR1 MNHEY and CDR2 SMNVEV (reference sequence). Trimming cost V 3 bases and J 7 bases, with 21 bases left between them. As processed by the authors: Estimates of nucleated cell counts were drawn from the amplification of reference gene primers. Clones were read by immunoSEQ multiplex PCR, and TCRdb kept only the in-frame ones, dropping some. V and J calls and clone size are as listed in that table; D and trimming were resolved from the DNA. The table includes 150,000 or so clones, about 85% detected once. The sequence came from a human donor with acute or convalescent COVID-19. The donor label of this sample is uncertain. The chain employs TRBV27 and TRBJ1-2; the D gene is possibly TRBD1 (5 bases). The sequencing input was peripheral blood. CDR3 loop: CASSFWTGRVGRGYTF. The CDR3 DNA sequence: TGTGCCAGCAGTTTTTGGACGGGCAGGGTCGGACGTGGCTACACCTTC.